Listed below are T cell receptor beta chains from one sample, sequenced in a study of T-cell reconstitution after alpha-beta-depleted transplantation in children. From the PCR reads, TCRdb called clonotypes with MiXCR, one entry per CDR3 protein. The table records approximately 350,000 distinct CDR3 sequences, approximately 12% of them present only once. Sequencing used PBMCs, obtained from the stem cell graft. These receptor sequences come from a human donor who donated a stem cell graft to a child with Fanconi anemia. The CDR3 runs from the conserved cysteine through the conserved F or W. The D gene is left open where the match is weak. Size tells how often a clone was seen (once, few, many) or the class of an expanded clone, and some rows leave it out.

V gene	D gene	J gene	clone size	CDR3 protein	CDR3 DNA
TRBV28	TRBD1	TRBJ1-1	many	CASSPPTGMNTEAFF	TGTGCCAGCAGTCCTCCGACAGGGATGAACACTGAAGCTTTCTTT
TRBV24-1	TRBD1	TRBJ2-2	few	CATSDRPINRGPNTGELFF	TGTGCCACCAGTGATCGACCCATTAACAGGGGCCCGAACACCGGGGAGCTGTTTTTT
TRBV11-2	NA	TRBJ2-5	many	CASRSPGTPLGETQYF	TGTGCCAGCAGATCCCCCGGGACGCCTCTGGGGGAGACCCAGTACTTC
TRBV5-1	NA	TRBJ2-1	many	CASNGRGRDEQFF	TGCGCCAGCAACGGACGGGGACGGGATGAGCAGTTCTTC
TRBV12-3/TRBV12-4	TRBD1	TRBJ1-4	NA	CASSGTAKEKLFF	TGTGCCAGCAGTGGGACAGCTAAAGAAAAACTGTTTTTT
TRBV5-1	NA	TRBJ2-2	few	CASSLTDYQTGELFF	TGCGCCAGCAGCTTGACAGATTACCAAACCGGGGAGCTGTTTTTT
TRBV28	NA	TRBJ1-3	few	CATSGGFGNTIYF	TGTGCCACTTCGGGGGGGTTCGGAAACACCATATATTTT
TRBV5-5	NA	TRBJ1-4	NA	CASSFEGSRTEKLFF	TGTGCCAGCAGTTTCGAAGGGAGTCGGACTGAAAAACTGTTTTTT
TRBV20-1	NA	TRBJ1-2	NA	CSARGSRQLHGYTF	TGCAGTGCTAGAGGGTCCAGGCAGTTACATGGCTACACCTTC
TRBV11-2	NA	TRBJ2-7	many	CASSLLDSPYEQYF	TGTGCCAGCAGTCTTCTTGACAGCCCCTACGAGCAGTACTTC
TRBV4-3	NA	TRBJ1-1	few	CASSRTQYGDTEAFF	TGCGCCAGCAGCCGAACTCAGTACGGGGACACTGAAGCTTTCTTT
TRBV11-2	TRBD1	TRBJ2-7	few	CASSLVGQGLTYEQYF	TGTGCCAGCAGCTTAGTGGGACAGGGCCTCACCTACGAGCAGTACTTC
TRBV20-1	NA	TRBJ1-4	few	CSAMGDDEKLFF	TGCAGTGCTATGGGGGACGATGAAAAACTGTTTTTT
TRBV29-1	TRBD1	TRBJ1-1	NA	CSAGQGAGAEAFF	TGCAGCGCCGGTCAGGGGGCCGGCGCTGAAGCTTTCTTT
TRBV7-3	TRBD2	TRBJ2-3	NA	CASSPGGGWTDTQYF	TGTGCCAGCAGCCCCGGGGGGGGGTGGACAGATACGCAGTATTTT
TRBV5-1	NA	TRBJ2-5	NA	CASIQGGGQYQETQYF	TGCGCCAGCATACAAGGTGGGGGGCAGTACCAAGAGACCCAGTACTTC
TRBV29-1	NA	TRBJ2-5	many	CSVERPPMDETQYF	TGCAGCGTTGAACGGCCTCCAATGGACGAGACCCAGTACTTC
TRBV3-1	NA	TRBJ1-2	NA	CASSHTAPIYYGYTF	TGTGCCAGCAGCCATACGGCCCCGATCTACTATGGCTACACCTTC
TRBV19	NA	TRBJ1-4	NA	CASSPQRNPEKLFF	TGTGCCAGTTCTCCCCAAAGGAATCCGGAAAAACTGTTTTTT
TRBV7-8	TRBD2	TRBJ2-7	NA	CASSLDGGGAVDEQYF	TGTGCCAGCAGCTTAGACGGCGGGGGGGCGGTGGACGAGCAGTACTTC
TRBV20-1	NA	TRBJ2-3	many	CSARKGDTQYF	TGCAGTGCCCGGAAAGGAGATACGCAGTATTTT
TRBV18	NA	TRBJ2-2	NA	CASSPGRGTGELFF	TGTGCCAGCTCACCTGGCAGGGGCACCGGGGAGCTGTTTTTT
TRBV20-1	TRBD2	TRBJ2-5	NA	CSARVSGGVETQYF	TGCAGTGCTAGGGTTAGCGGGGGGGTAGAGACCCAGTACTTC
TRBV29-1	NA	TRBJ2-2	few	CSVEDPLAANTGELFF	TGCAGCGTTGAAGATCCCTTGGCAGCGAACACCGGGGAGCTGTTTTTT
TRBV7-2	TRBD1	TRBJ2-1	few	CASSRDRGEYNEQFF	TGTGCCAGCAGCCGAGACAGGGGGGAGTACAATGAGCAGTTCTTC
TRBV7-9	NA	TRBJ1-1	few	CASSLSVGAAFF	TGTGCCAGCAGCTTATCAGTGGGAGCAGCTTTCTTT
TRBV7-2	NA	TRBJ2-5	few	CASSLAAGIGETQYF	TGTGCCAGCAGCTTAGCGGCAGGTATTGGAGAGACCCAGTACTTC
TRBV30	TRBD1	TRBJ1-5	few	CAWSTGDRLNQPQHF	TGTGCCTGGAGTACAGGGGACAGGTTAAATCAGCCCCAGCATTTT
TRBV10-2	TRBD2	TRBJ2-3	few	CASRSPLAISTDTQYF	TGCGCCAGCAGGAGCCCACTAGCGATAAGCACAGATACGCAGTATTTT
TRBV6-2/TRBV6-3	TRBD1	TRBJ2-7	NA	CASSRDREIHEQYF	TGTGCCAGCAGCAGGGACAGGGAGATCCACGAGCAGTACTTC
TRBV28	TRBD1	TRBJ2-3	NA	CASSGDRTTSTDTQYF	TGTGCCAGCAGTGGGGACAGAACAACTAGCACAGATACGCAGTATTTT